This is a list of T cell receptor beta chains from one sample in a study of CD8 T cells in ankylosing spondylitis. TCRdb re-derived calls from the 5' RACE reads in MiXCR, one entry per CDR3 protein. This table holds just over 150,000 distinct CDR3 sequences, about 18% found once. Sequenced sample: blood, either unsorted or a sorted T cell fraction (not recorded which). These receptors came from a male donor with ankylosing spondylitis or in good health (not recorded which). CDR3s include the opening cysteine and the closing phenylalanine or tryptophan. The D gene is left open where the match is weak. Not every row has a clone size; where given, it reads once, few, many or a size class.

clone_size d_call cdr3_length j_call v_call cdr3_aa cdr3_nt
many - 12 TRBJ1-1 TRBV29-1 CSVVSGLTEAFF TGCAGCGTGGTATCAGGGCTCACTGAAGCTTTCTTT
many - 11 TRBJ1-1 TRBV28 CASLGTTEAFF TGTGCCAGCCTGGGCACCACTGAAGCTTTCTTT
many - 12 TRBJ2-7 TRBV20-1 CSASTASYEQYF TGCAGTGCTAGCACAGCTTCCTACGAGCAGTACTTC
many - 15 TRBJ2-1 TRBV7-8 CASSPYTGVGDEQFF TGTGCCAGCAGCCCCTACACGGGAGTTGGCGATGAGCAGTTCTTC
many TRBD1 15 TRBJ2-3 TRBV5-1 CATQQMGTGTDTQYF TGCGCCACGCAGCAGATGGGGACAGGGACAGATACGCAGTATTTT
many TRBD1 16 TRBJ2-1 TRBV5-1 CASSLSSGQGYNEQFF TGCGCCAGCAGCTTGTCTTCGGGACAGGGTTACAATGAGCAGTTCTTC
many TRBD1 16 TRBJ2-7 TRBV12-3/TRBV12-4 CASSPGGLQGAAEQYF TGTGCCAGCAGTCCCGGCGGATTACAGGGGGCAGCCGAGCAGTACTTC
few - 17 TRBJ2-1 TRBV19 CASSTAAGRANYNEQFF TGTGCCAGTAGTACCGCCGCAGGCCGCGCCAACTACAATGAGCAGTTCTTC
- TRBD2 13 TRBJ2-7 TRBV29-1 CSARLAGGGEQYF TGCAGCGCTCGACTAGCGGGAGGGGGCGAGCAGTACTTC
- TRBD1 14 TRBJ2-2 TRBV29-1 CSVTGVLTTGELFF TGCAGCGTAACAGGGGTTCTGACCACCGGGGAGCTGTTTTTT